What follows describes a single TCR beta chain. Its antigen is currently unknown. This entry comes from a study of T cell responses to AZD1222 COVID-19 vaccine. Whole-study findings and limits: Clonal diversity was possibly underestimated, and white British individuals and females predominated among donors.

Trimming cost V 3 bases and J 0 bases, with 9 bases left between them. The germline V gene has CDR1 LNHDA and CDR2 SQIVND (reference sequence). The CDR3 runs to 15 residues. Measured with immunoSEQ multiplex PCR; TCRdb has only the in-frame clones, and not every one. The data show roughly 66,000 clones, roughly 84% seen once. The TCR comes from an adult in good health. The chain recombines TRBV19 with TRBJ1-3; maybe TRBD1 (5 bases). The specimen comprised peripheral blood, sampled on day 0 of AZD1222 vaccination. The CDR3 DNA sequence: TGTGCCAGTAGTATCCGGGACGGCTCTGGAAACACCATATATTTT. It is translated as CASSIRDGSGNTIYF.